This TCR beta chain was found in a study of T cells in Graves' hyperthyroidism and ophthalmopathy. CDR3 size: 16 residues. V lost 1 base and J lost 6; bases outside the gene matches: 13. Germline V gene sequence: CDR1 GTSNPN, CDR2 SVGIG (reference sequence). Only a few counts were recorded for this clonotype. Authors of the study amplified TCR beta CDR3 regions from RNA transcripts. Initially, a first-round RT-PCR of the TCR CDR3 employed the HTBI primer set. TCRdb recomputed calls from the multiplex PCR reads with MiXCR, one row per CDR3 protein. The table lists around 540,000 distinct CDR3 sequences, about 16% of them singletons.

This TCR derives from a woman aged 25 to 45 with Graves' ophthalmopathy. The material sequenced was blood. V is TRBV30 and J is TRBJ2-7, with TRBD2 matching over 9 bases. The CDR3 sequence is CAWSAIVGGRAVEQYF. The CDR3 DNA reads TGTGCCTGGAGTGCCATTGTGGGCGGGAGGGCCGTCGAGCAGTACTTC.